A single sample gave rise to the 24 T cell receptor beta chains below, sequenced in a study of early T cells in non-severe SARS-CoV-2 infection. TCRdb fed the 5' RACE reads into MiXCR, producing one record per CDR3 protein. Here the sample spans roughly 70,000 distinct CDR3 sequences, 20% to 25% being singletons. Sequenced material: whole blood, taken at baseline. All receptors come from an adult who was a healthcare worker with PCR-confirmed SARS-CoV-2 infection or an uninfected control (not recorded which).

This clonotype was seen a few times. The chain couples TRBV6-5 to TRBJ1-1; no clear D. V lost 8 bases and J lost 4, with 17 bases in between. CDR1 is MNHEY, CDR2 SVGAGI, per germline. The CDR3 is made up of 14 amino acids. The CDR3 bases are TGTGCCAGCGGCCGGGTAGCCGCGGTCACTGAAGCTTTCTTT. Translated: CASGRVAAVTEAFF.

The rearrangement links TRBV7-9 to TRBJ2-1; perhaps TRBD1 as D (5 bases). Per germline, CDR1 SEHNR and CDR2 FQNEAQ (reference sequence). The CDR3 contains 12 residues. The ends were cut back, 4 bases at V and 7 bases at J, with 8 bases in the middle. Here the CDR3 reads CASSWGSNEQFF. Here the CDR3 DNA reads TGTGCCAGCAGCTGGGGCAGTAATGAGCAGTTCTTC.

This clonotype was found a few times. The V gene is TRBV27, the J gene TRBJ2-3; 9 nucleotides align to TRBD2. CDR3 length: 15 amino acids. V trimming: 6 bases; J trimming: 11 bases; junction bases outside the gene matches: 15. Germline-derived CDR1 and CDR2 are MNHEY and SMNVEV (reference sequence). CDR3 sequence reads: CASRVASGAPGRQYF. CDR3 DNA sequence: TGTGCCAGCAGGGTGGCTAGCGGGGCGCCAGGGAGGCAGTATTTT.

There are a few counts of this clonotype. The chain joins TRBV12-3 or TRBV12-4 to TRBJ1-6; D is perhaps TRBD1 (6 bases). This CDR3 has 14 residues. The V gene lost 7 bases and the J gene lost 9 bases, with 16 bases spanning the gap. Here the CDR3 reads CASTPTGDPSPLHF. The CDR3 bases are TGTGCCAGCACCCCGACAGGAGACCCTTCACCCCTCCACTTT.

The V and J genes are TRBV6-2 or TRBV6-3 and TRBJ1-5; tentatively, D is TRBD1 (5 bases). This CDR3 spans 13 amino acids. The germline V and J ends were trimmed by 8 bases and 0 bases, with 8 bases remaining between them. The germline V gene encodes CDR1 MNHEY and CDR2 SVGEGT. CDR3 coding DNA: TGTGCCAGCGGGAGGGGTAGCAATCAGCCCCAGCATTTT. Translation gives CASGRGSNQPQHF.

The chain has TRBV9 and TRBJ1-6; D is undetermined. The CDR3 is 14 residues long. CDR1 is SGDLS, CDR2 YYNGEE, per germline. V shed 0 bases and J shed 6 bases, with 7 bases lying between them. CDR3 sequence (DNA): TGTGCCAGCAGCGTAGCGTGGGGTAATTCACCCCTCCACTTT. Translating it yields CASSVAWGNSPLHF.

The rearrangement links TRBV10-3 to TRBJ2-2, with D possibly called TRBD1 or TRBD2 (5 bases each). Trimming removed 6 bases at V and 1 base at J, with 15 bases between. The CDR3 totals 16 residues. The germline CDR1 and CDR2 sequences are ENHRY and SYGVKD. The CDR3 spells CAISGTGQENTGELFF. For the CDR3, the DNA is TGTGCCATCAGCGGGACGGGGCAGGAGAACACCGGGGAGCTGTTTTTT.

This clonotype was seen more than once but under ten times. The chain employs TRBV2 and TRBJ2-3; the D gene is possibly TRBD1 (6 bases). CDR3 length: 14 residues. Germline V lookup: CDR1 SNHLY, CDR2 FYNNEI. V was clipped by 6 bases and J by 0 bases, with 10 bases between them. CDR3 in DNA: TGTGCCAGCAGCGACAGGAGAAGCACAGATACGCAGTATTTT. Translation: CASSDRRSTDTQYF.

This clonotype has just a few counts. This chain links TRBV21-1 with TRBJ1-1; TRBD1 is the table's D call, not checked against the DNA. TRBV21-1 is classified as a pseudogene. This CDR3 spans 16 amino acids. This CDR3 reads CASSKVRDRGPTEAFF. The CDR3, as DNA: TGTGCCAGCAGCAAAGTTCGGGACAGGGGGCCGACCGAAGCTTTCTTT.

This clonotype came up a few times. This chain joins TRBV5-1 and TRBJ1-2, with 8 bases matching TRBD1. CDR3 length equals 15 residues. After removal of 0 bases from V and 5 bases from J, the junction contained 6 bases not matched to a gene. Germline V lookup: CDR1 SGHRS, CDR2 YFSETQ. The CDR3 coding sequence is TGCGCCAGCAGCTTGGACGGACAGGGAGGATATGGCTACACCTTC. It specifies CASSLDGQGGYGYTF.

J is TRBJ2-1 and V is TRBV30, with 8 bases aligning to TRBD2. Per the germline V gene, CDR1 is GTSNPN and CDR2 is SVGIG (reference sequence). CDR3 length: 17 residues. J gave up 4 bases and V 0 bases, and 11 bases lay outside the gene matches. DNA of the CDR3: TGTGCCTGGAGTGTAGTTAAGGGGACTAGACTATACAATGAGCAGTTCTTC. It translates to CAWSVVKGTRLYNEQFF.

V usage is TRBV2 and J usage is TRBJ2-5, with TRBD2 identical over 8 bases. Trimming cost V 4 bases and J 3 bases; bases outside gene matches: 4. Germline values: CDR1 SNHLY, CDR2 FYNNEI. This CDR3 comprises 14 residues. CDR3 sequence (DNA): TGTGCCAGCAGTGTTTTCGGGGGGGAAGAGACCCAGTACTTC. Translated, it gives CASSVFGGEETQYF.

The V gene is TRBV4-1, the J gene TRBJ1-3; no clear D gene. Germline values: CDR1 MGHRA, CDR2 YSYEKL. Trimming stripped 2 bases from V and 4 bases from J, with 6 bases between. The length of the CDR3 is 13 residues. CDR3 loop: CASSQPYGNTIYF. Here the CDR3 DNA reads TGCGCCAGCAGCCAACCCTACGGAAACACCATATATTTT.

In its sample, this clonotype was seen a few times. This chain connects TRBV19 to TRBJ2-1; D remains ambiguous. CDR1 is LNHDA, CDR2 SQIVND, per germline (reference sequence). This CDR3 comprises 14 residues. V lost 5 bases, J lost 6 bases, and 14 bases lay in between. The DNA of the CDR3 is TGTGCCAGTAGTCCTCTGATTGTGGCCAATGAGCAGTTCTTC. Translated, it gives CASSPLIVANEQFF. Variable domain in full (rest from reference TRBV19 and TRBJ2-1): DGGITQSPKYLFRKEGQNVTLSCEQNLNHDAMYWYRQDPGQGLRLIYYSQIVNDFQKGDIAEGYSVSREKKESFPLTVTSAQKNPTAFYLCASSPLIVANEQFFGPGTRLTVL.

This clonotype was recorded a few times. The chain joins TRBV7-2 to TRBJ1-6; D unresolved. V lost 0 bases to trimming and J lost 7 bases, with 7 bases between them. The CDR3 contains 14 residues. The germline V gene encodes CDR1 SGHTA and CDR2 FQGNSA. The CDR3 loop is CASSLAPRNSPLHF. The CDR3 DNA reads TGTGCCAGCAGCTTAGCCCCACGCAATTCACCCCTCCACTTT.

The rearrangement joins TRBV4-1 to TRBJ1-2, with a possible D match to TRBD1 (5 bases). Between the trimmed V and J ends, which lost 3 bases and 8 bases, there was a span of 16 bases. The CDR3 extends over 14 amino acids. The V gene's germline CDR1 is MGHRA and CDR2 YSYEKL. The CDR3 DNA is TGCGCCAGCAGCCACCCGGGACGGGGGAGCGGCTACACCTTC. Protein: CASSHPGRGSGYTF.

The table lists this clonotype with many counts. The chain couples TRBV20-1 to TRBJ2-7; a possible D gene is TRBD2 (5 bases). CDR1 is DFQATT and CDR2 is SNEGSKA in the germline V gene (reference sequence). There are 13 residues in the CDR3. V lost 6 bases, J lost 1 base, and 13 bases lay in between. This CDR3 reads CSAEGGGSYEQYF. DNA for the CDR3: TGCAGTGCCGAGGGCGGCGGATCCTACGAGCAGTACTTC.

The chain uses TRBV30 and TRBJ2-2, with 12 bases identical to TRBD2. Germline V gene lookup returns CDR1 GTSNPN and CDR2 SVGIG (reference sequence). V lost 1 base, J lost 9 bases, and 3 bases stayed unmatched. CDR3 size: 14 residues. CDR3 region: CAWSGLAGVRELFF. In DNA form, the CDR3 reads TGTGCCTGGAGTGGACTAGCGGGGGTCAGGGAGCTGTTTTTT.

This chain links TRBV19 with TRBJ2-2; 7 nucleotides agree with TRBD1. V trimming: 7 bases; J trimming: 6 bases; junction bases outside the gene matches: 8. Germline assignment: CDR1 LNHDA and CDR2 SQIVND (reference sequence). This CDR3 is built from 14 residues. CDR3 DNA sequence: TGTGCCAGTACGCCTCTACAGGGGCCCGGGGAGCTGTTTTTT. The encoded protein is CASTPLQGPGELFF.

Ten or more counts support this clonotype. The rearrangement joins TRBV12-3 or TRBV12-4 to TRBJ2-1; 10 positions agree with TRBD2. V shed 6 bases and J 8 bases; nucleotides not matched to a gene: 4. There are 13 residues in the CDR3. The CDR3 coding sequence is TGTGCCAGCAGGGCTAGCGGGGGAGATGAGCAGTTCTTC. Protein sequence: CASRASGGDEQFF.

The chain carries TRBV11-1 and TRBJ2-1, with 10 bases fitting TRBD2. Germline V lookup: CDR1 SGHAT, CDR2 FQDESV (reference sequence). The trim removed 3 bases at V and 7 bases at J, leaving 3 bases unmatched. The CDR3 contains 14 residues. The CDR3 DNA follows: TGTGCCAGCAGCTTCGGACTAGCGGAAAATGAGCAGTTCTTC. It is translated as CASSFGLAENEQFF.

The CDR3 sequence: CASSPGDRGGYGYTF. The DNA for the CDR3 is TGTGCCAGCAGCCCCGGGGACAGGGGAGGCTATGGCTACACCTTC. V usage is TRBV3-1 and J usage is TRBJ1-2; 10 bases align to TRBD1. CDR1 LGHDT and CDR2 YNNKEL come from the germline V gene (reference sequence). The CDR3 covers 15 residues. With V trimmed by 4 bases and J by 4 bases, 6 bases remained unmatched.

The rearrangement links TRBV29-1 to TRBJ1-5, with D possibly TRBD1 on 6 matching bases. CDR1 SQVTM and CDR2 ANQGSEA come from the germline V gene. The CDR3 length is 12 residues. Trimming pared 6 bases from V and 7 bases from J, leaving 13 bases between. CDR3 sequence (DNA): TGCAGCGTGGAGACAGGCGGGCAGCCCCAGCATTTT. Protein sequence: CSVETGGQPQHF. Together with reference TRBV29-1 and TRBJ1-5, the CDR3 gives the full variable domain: SAVISQKPSRDICQRGTSLTIQCQVDSQVTMMFWYRQQPGQSLTLIATANQGSEATYESGFVIDKFPISRPNLTFSTLTVSNMSPEDSSIYLCSVETGGQPQHFGDGTRLSIL.

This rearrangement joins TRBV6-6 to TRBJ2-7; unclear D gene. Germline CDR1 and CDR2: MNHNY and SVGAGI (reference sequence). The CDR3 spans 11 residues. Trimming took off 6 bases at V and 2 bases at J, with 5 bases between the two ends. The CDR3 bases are TGTGCCAGCAGGATAACCTACGAGCAGTACTTC. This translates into CASRITYEQYF.